This T cell receptor (beta chain) was recorded in a study of OX40 agonist ivuxolimab in advanced cancers. Study information: The study gave patients intravenous ivuxolimab at 0.01 to 10 mg/kg every 2 weeks.

Generated by immunoSEQ multiplex PCR, the TCRdb table keeps only in-frame clones and is missing some. The sample has 150,000 to 180,000 clones, approximately 94% seen once; the top ten hold about 0.3%. Trimming took 2 bases from V and 3 from J, leaving 16 bases between them. Germline assignment: CDR1 SGHTA and CDR2 FQGNSA. This CDR3 spans 17 amino acids. This sequence was found in an adult with an advanced solid tumor such as melanoma, head and neck, liver or kidney cancer. The J gene is TRBJ1-4, the V gene TRBV7-2, with D possibly matching TRBD1 (6 bases). The material was CD4+ or CD8+ T cells sorted from blood, obtained in a trial of the OX40 agonist ivuxolimab. As DNA, the CDR3 is TGTGCCAGCAGCTTATCACCCAGGGGAAGACCTAATGAAAAACTGTTTTTT. Translating it yields CASSLSPRGRPNEKLFF.